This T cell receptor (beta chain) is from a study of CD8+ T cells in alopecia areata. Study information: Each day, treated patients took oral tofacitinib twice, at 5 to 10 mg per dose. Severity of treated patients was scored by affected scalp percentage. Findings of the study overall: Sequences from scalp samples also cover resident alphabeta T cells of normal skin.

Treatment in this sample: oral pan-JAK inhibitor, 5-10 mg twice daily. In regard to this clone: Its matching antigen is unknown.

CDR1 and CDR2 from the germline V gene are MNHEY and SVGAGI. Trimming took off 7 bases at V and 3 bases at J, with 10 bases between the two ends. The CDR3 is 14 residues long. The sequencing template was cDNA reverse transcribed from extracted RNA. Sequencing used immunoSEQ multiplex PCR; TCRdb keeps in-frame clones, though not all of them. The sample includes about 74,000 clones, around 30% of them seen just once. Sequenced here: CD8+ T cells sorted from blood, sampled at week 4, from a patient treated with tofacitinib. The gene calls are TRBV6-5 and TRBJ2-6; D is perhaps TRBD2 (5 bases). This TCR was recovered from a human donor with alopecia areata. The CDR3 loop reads CASTPGFGANVLTF. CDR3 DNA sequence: TGTGCCAGCACCCCGGGGTTTGGGGCCAACGTCCTGACTTTC.